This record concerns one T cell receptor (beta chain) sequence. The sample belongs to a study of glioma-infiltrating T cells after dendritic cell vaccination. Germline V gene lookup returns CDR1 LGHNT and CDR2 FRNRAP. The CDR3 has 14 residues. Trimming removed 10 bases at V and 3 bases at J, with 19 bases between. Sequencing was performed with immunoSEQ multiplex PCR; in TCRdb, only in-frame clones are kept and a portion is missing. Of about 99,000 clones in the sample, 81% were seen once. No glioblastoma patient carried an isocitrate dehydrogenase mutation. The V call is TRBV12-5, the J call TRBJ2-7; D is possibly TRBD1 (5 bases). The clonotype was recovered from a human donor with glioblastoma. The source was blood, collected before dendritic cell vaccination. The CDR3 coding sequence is TGTGCTACTTCTTATGCGCAGGGCTACTACGAGCAGTACTTC. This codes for CATSYAQGYYEQYF.